This T cell receptor (beta chain) was obtained from a study of graft-versus-host responses after intestinal transplantation. The authors plated around 200,000 CFSE-labeled responder cells with around 200,000 irradiated, violet-dye-labeled stimulator cells. There are 15 residues in the CDR3. The germline V gene encodes CDR1 SGHRS and CDR2 YFSETQ. V lost 0 bases to trimming and J lost 3 bases, with 10 bases between them. This table comes from immunoSEQ multiplex PCR, and its TCRdb copy is limited to in-frame clones, with some not included. Of 10,000 to 15,000 clones listed, less than 40% are singletons.

The sample consisted of alloreactive CD8+ T cells from a mixed lymphocyte reaction culture, taken before intestinal transplant. Documented subset: CFSE-low proliferating T cells sorted from approximately six-day pre-transplant mixed lymphocyte reaction (GvH or HvG direction). J is TRBJ2-1 and V is TRBV5-1, with D maybe TRBD2 (5 bases). The source of this sequence is a human patient who received an intestinal transplant. CDR3: CASSLVGASYNEQFF. CDR3 sequence (DNA): TGCGCCAGCAGCTTGGTGGGAGCGAGCTACAATGAGCAGTTCTTC.